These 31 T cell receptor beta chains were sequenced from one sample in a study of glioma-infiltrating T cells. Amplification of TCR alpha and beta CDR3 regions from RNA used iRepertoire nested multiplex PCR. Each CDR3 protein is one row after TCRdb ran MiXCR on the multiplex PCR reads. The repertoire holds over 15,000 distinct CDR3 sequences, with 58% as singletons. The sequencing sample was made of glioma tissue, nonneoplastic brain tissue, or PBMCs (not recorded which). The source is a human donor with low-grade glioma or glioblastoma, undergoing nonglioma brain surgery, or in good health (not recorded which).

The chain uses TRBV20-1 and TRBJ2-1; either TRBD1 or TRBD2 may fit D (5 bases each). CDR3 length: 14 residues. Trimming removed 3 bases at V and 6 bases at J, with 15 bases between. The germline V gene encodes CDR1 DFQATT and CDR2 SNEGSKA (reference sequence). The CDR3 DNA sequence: TGCAGTGCTAGCTTGAGGGGACGGAGCAATGAGCAGTTCTTC. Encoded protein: CSASLRGRSNEQFF.

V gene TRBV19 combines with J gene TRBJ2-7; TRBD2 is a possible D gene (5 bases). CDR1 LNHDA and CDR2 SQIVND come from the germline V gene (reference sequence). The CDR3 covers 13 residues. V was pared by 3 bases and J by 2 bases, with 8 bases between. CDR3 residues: CASSMREPYEQYF. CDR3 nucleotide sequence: TGTGCCAGTAGTATGAGGGAACCCTACGAGCAGTACTTC. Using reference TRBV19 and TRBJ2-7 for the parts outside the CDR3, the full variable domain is DGGITQSPKYLFRKEGQNVTLSCEQNLNHDAMYWYRQDPGQGLRLIYYSQIVNDFQKGDIAEGYSVSREKKESFPLTVTSAQKNPTAFYLCASSMREPYEQYFGPGTRLTVT.

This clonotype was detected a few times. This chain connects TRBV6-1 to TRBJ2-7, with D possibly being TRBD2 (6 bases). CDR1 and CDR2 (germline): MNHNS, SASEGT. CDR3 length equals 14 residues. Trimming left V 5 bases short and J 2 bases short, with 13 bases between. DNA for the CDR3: TGTGCCAGCAGTTACGCGCGACTAGCCTACGAGCAGTACTTC. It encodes CASSYARLAYEQYF.

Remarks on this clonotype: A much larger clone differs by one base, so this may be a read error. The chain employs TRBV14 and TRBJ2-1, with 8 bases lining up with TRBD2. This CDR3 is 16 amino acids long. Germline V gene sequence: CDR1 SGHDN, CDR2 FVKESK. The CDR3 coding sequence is TGTTCCAGCAGCGTATCTAGCGGGTTCTCCTACAATGAGCAGTTCTTC. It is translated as CSSSVSSGFSYNEQFF.

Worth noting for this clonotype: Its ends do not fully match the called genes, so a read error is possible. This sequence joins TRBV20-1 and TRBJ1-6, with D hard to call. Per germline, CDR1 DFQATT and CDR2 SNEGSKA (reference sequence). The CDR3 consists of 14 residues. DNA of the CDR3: TGCAGTGCCCAAGGGAGCAGTAAGAGTTCACCCCTCGACTTT. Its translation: CSAQGSSKSSPLDF.

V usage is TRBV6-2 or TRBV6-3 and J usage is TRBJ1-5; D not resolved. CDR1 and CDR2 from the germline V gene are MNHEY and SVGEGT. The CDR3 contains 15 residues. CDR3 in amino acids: CVSSYDWGGRQPQHF. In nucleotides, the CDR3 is TGTGTTAGCAGTTACGACTGGGGTGGCAGACAGCCCCAGCATTTT.

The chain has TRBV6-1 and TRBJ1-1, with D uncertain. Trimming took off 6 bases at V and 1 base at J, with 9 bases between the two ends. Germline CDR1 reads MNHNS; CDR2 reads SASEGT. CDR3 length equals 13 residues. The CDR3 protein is CASRKQTNTEAFF. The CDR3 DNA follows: TGTGCCAGCAGGAAACAGACGAACACTGAAGCTTTCTTT.

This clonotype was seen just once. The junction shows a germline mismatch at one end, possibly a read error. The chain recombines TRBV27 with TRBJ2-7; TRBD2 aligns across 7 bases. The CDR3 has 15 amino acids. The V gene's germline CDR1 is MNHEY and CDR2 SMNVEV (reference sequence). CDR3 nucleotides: TGTGACAGCAAGGTGTCGGCTAGCGGCTTATACGAGCAATACTTC. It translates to CDSKVSASGLYEQYF.

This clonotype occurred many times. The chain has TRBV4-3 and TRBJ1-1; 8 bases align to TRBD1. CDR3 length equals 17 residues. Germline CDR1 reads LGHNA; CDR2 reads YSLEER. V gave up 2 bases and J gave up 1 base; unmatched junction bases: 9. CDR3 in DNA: TGCGCCAGCAGCCAATACCCCTCGGGACAGGAGAACACTGAAGCTTTCTTT. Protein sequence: CASSQYPSGQENTEAFF.

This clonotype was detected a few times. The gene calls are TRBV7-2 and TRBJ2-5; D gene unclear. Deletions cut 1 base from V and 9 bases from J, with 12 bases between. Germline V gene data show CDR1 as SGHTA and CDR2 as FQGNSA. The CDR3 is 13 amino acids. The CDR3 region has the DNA TGTGCCAGCAGCTTAGACGCTTTAACAGCCCAGTACTTC. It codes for CASSLDALTAQYF.

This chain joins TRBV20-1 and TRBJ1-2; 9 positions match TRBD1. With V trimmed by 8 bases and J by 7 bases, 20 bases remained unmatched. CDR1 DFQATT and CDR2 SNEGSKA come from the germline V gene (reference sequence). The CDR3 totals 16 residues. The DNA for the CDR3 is TGCAGTCCTCTACTCGCCCCTTCCGGGACAGGGAGTGGCTACACCTTC. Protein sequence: CSPLLAPSGTGSGYTF.

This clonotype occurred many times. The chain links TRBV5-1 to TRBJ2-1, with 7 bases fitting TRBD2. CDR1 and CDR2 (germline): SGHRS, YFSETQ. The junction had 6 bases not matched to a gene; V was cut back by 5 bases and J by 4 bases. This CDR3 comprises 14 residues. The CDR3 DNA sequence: TGCGCCAGCAGTGGGAGGGTTGAGTACAATGAGCAGTTCTTC. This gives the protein CASSGRVEYNEQFF.

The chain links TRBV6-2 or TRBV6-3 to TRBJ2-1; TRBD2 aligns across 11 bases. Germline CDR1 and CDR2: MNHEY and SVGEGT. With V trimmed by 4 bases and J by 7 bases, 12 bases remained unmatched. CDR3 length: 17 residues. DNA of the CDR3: TGTGCCAGCAGTTCCCAACTGCTAGCGGGGGGCCGTAATGAGCAGTTCTTC. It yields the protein CASSSQLLAGGRNEQFF.

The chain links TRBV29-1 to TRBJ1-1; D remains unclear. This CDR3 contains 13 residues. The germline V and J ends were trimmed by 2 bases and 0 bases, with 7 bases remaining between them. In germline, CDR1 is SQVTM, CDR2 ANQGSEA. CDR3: CSVEKAVNTEAFF. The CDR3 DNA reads TGCAGCGTTGAAAAAGCGGTGAACACTGAAGCTTTCTTT.

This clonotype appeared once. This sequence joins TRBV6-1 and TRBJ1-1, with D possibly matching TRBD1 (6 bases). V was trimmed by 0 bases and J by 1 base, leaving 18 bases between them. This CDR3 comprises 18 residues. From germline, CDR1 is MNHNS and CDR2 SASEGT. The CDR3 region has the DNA TGTGCCAGCAGTGAAGCAGGGACACTAAGCCCGAGGAACACTGAAGCTTTCTTT. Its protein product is CASSEAGTLSPRNTEAFF.

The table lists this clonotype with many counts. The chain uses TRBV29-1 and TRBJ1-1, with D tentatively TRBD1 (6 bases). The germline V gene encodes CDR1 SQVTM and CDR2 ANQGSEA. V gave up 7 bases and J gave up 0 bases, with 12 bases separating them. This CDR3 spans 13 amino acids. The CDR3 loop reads CSALNRVNTEAFF. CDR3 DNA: TGCAGCGCACTAAACAGGGTGAACACTGAAGCTTTCTTT.

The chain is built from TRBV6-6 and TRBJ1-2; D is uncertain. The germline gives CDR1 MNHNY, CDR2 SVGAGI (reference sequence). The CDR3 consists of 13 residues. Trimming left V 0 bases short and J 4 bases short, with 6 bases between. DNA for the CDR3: TGTGCCAGCAGTTACTCAGAAATCTATGGCTACACCTTC. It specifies CASSYSEIYGYTF.

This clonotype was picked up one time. The CDR3 coding sequence is TGTGCCAGCAGACCGGGACAGGGAGTATACTACGAGCAGTACTTC. It is translated as CASRPGQGVYYEQYF. The V and J genes are TRBV6-1 and TRBJ2-7; 9 nucleotides align to TRBD1. V was pared by 6 bases and J by 3 bases, with 9 bases of the junction left unmatched. The CDR3 length is 15 residues. Germline-derived CDR1 and CDR2 are MNHNS and SASEGT.

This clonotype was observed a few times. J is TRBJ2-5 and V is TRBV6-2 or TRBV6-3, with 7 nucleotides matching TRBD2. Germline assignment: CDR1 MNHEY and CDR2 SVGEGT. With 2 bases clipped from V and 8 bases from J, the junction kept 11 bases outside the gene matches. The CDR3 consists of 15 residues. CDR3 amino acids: CASSYRDYSRDTQYF. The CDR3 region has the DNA TGTGCCAGCAGTTACCGGGACTACTCAAGAGATACCCAGTACTTC.

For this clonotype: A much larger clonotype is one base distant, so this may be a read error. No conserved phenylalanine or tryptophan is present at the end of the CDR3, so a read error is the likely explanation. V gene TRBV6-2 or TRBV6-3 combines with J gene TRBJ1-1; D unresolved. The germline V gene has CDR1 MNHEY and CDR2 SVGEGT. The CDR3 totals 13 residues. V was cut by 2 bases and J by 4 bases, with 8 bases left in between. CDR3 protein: CASSYLPTTEAFL. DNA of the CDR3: TGTGCCAGCAGTTACCTACCGACCACTGAAGCTTTCCTT.

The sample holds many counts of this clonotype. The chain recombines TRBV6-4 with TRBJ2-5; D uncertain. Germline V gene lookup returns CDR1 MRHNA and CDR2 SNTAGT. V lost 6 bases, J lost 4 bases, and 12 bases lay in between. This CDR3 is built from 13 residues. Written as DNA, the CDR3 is TGTGCCAGCAGCCCGGACCGAGGAGAGACCCAGTACTTC. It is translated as CASSPDRGETQYF.

Here the CDR3 reads CASSFGTSSNEQFF. CDR3 in DNA: TGTGCCAGCAGCTTCGGGACTAGCAGTAATGAGCAGTTCTTC. This chain links TRBV7-8 with TRBJ2-1; 9 bases are a match to TRBD2. Trimming at V came to 3 bases and at J to 7 bases, leaving 4 bases not matched to a gene. Germline V gene lookup returns CDR1 SGHVS and CDR2 FQNEAQ. This CDR3 comprises 14 residues.

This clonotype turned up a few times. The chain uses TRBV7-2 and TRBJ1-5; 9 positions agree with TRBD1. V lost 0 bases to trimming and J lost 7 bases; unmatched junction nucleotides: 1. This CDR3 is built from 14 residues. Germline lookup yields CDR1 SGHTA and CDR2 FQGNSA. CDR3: CASSLAGQGQPQHF. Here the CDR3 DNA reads TGTGCCAGCAGCTTAGCGGGACAGGGACAGCCCCAGCATTTT.

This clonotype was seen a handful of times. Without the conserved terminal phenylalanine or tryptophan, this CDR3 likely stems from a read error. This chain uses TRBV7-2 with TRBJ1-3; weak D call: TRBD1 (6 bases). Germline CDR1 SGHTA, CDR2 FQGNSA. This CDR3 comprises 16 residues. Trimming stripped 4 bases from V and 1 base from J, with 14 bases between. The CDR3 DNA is TGTGCCAGCAGCTCAGGGGTCGGTGGGTCTGGAAACACCATATATTCT. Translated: CASSSGVGGSGNTIYS.

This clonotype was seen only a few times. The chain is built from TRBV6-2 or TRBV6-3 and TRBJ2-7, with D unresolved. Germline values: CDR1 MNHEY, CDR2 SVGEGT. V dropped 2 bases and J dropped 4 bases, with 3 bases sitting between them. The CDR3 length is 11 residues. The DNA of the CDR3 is TGTGCCAGCAGTTACGATTACGAGCAGTACTTC. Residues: CASSYDYEQYF.

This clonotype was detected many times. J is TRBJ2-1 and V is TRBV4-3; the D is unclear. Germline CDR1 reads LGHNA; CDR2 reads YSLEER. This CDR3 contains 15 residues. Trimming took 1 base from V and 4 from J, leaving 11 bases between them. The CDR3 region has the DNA TGCGCCAGCAGCCAAGCAAGTCAGAGATACAATGAGCAGTTCTTC. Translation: CASSQASQRYNEQFF.

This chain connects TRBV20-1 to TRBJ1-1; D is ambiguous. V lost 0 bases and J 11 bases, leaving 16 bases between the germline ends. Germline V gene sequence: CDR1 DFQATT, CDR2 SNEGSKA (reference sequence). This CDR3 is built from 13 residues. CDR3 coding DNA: TGCAGTGCTAGAGATCACAAGGACGCGAACGCTTTCTTT. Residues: CSARDHKDANAFF.

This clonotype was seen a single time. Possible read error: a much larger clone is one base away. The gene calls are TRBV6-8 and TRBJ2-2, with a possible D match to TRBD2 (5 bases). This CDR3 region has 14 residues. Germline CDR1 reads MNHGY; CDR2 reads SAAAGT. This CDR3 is CASSLRRNTGEQFF. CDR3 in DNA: TGTGCCAGCAGCCTACGACGGAACACCGGGGAGCAGTTTTTT.

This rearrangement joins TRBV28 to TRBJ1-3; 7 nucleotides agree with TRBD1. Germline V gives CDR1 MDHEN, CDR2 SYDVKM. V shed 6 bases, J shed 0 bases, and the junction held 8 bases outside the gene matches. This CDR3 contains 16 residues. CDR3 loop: CASSTPGTASGNTIYF. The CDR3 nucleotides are TGTGCCAGCAGCACACCGGGGACAGCCTCTGGAAACACCATATATTTT. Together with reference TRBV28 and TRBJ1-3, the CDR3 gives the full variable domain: DVKVTQSSRYLVKRTGEKVFLECVQDMDHENMFWYRQDPGLGLRLIYFSYDVKMKEKGDIPEGYSVSREKKERFSLILESASTNQTSMYLCASSTPGTASGNTIYFGEGSWLTVV.

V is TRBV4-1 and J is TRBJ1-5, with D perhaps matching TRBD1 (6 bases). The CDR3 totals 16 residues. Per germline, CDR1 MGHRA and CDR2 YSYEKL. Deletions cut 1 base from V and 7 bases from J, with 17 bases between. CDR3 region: CASSQGRTPGDQPQHF. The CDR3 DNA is TGCGCCAGCAGCCAAGGTAGAACGCCAGGGGACCAGCCCCAGCATTTT.

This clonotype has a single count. Written as DNA, the CDR3 is TGTGCCAGCAGTTACAGACTGAACACTGAAGCTTTCTTT. Encoded protein: CASSYRLNTEAFF. The rearrangement uses TRBV7-6 and TRBJ1-1; D ambiguous. Trimming shortened V by 6 bases and J by 0 bases, and 8 bases separated the two germline ends. Germline V gene sequence: CDR1 SGHVS, CDR2 FNYEAQ. This CDR3 has 13 amino acids.